The sequence of this TCR beta chain was determined in a study of breast tumors, draining lymph nodes, adjacent tissues. Findings and caveats of the study: Data fit most tumor T cells coming from lymph node, expanding in tumor.

This clonotype was seen only a few times. As yet, its antigen is unknown. Just one base apart from a much larger clone, this may be a read error. Samples came from axillary lymph nodes draining the breast cancer. One entry per CDR3 protein results from TCRdb running MiXCR on the multiplex PCR reads. Among 200,000 to 300,000 distinct CDR3 sequences listed, around 30% were seen once. The germline gives CDR1 SGHAT, CDR2 FQNNGV. V lost 5 bases to trimming and J lost 2 bases; unmatched junction nucleotides: 7. The CDR3 totals 15 residues. The chain couples TRBV11-2 to TRBJ2-5; 8 bases map to TRBD1. The source material was axillary lymph node tissue. This TCR derives from a female donor with breast cancer. Some clones in this sample may be carry-over from other donors' samples. CDR3 coding DNA: TGTGCCAGCAGCATCCCGGGACAGGCTCAAGAGACCCAGTACTTC. It encodes CASSIPGQAQETQYF.